Listed below are T cell receptor beta chains from one sample, sequenced in a study of radiation and T cells in renal cell carcinoma. The data were produced by immunoSEQ multiplex PCR, yet TCRdb's version contains in-frame clones alone and is incomplete. The data show about 12,000 clones, with approximately 68% seen just once and around 20% held by the top ten. The specimen was tumor tissue, collected from a patient whose treatment was nephrectomy without radiotherapy. These receptors were obtained from a woman of 80 years or more with renal cell carcinoma. Each CDR3 is given with its conserved first and last residue. The D gene is left open where the match is weak. Expanded clones get a size class; other rows say once, few or many, or leave the size out.

TRBD2	-	TRBJ2-1	TRBV5-6	CASSLPPSERGGKNEQFF	TGTGCCAGCAGCTTGCCTCCTTCAGAGCGGGGGGGTAAGAATGAGCAGTTCTTC
-	-	TRBJ1-2	TRBV6-4	CASSEAKAGAGYGYTF	TGTGCCAGCAGTGAAGCGAAGGCAGGGGCCGGCTATGGCTACACCTTC
-	-	TRBJ2-3	TRBV5-4	CASSLGQPPQYF	TGTGCCAGCAGCCTCGGACAGCCCCCGCAGTATTTT
TRBD1	medium-sized	TRBJ2-7	TRBV5-1	CASSRTGYEQYF	TGCGCCAGCAGCCGGACAGGGTACGAGCAGTACTTC
-	-	TRBJ2-1	TRBV6-6	CASNLGAQKGNEQFF	TGTGCCAGTAACCTAGGGGCTCAAAAAGGAAATGAGCAGTTCTTC
-	-	TRBJ1-1	TRBV19	CASSIKQVNTEAFF	TGTGCCAGTAGTATTAAACAGGTGAACACTGAAGCTTTCTTT
-	-	TRBJ1-5	TRBV29-1	CSVRAGTNQPQHF	TGCAGCGTGCGGGCAGGGACTAATCAGCCCCAGCATTTT
-	-	TRBJ1-1	TRBV2	CASKTDTNTEAFF	TGTGCCAGCAAGACAGACACGAACACTGAAGCTTTCTTT
-	few	TRBJ1-5	TRBV5-5	CASSLLSNQPQHF	TGTGCCAGCAGCTTGTTGAGCAATCAGCCCCAGCATTTT
-	-	TRBJ2-5	TRBV6-4	CASSDPRPDKWTQYF	TGTGCCAGCAGTGACCCCCGCCCTGACAAGTGGACCCAGTACTTC
-	-	TRBJ1-1	TRBV18	CASSPPAGGFEAFF	TGTGCCAGCTCACCACCCGCCGGAGGGTTTGAAGCTTTCTTT
TRBD2	-	TRBJ2-1	TRBV27	CASSLGTSGVAEQFF	TGTGCCAGCAGTTTAGGAACTAGCGGGGTCGCTGAGCAGTTCTTC
TRBD1	-	TRBJ1-2	TRBV29-1	CSVTGQNFYGYTF	TGCAGCGTGACGGGACAGAACTTCTATGGCTACACCTTC
-	-	TRBJ2-5	TRBV6-5	CASSYSPGLGETQYF	TGTGCCAGCAGTTACTCCCCGGGGTTAGGAGAGACCCAGTACTTC
TRBD2	-	TRBJ2-5	TRBV28	CASSLSGRTQYF	TGTGCCAGCAGTCTTAGCGGGCGGACCCAGTACTTC
-	-	TRBJ2-3	TRBV4-3	CASSQGSADTQYF	TGCGCCAGCAGCCAGGGAAGCGCAGATACGCAGTATTTT
TRBD1	-	TRBJ1-4	TRBV5-1	CASSLGQGNEKLFF	TGCGCCAGCAGCTTGGGACAGGGCAATGAAAAACTGTTTTTT
-	-	TRBJ1-3	TRBV18	CASSIDPRPTIYF	TGTGCCAGCTCAATTGACCCCCGCCCCACCATATATTTT
-	-	TRBJ2-5	TRBV5-5	CASSSRGAIEETQYF	TGTGCCAGCAGCTCCAGAGGGGCCATCGAAGAGACCCAGTACTTC
-	once	TRBJ2-6	TRBV9	CASSVVSGANVLTF	TGTGCCAGCAGCGTAGTCTCTGGGGCCAACGTCCTGACTTTC
-	few	TRBJ1-2	TRBV27	CASSLSGRGVGYTF	TGTGCCAGCAGTTTATCCGGCAGGGGTGTAGGCTACACCTTC
-	-	TRBJ1-3	TRBV25-1	CASSESGGPGGNTIYF	TGTGCCAGCAGTGAATCCGGTGGGCCGGGTGGAAACACCATATATTTT
-	few	TRBJ1-1	TRBV5-1	CASSLAPEDTEAFF	TGCGCCAGCAGCTTGGCCCCGGAGGACACTGAAGCTTTCTTT
TRBD1	once	TRBJ2-1	TRBV23-1	CASLARLRDRGRYNEQFF	TGCGCCAGCCTCGCCCGCCTTCGGGACAGGGGTCGGTACAATGAGCAGTTCTTC
TRBD1	-	TRBJ1-2	TRBV10-3	CAISEQGVGLNYGYTF	TGTGCCATCAGTGAGCAGGGGGTTGGCTTGAACTATGGCTACACCTTC
TRBD2	once	TRBJ2-1	TRBV10-3	CAISGRTSGGLSSYNEQFF	TGTGCCATCAGTGGCCGGACTAGCGGGGGCCTGAGCTCCTACAATGAGCAGTTCTTC
-	-	TRBJ1-1	TRBV11-2	CASSLGLQMNTEAFF	TGTGCCAGCAGCTTAGGTCTACAAATGAACACTGAAGCTTTCTTT
-	-	TRBJ2-4	TRBV2	CASSESVEPTKNIQYF	TGTGCCAGCAGTGAATCGGTGGAGCCAACCAAAAACATTCAGTACTTC
TRBD1	-	TRBJ1-2	TRBV7-2	CASSLDRGRVSYGYTF	TGTGCCAGCAGCTTGGACAGGGGGCGCGTTAGCTATGGCTACACCTTC
TRBD1	-	TRBJ1-1	TRBV13	CASSLKTGVRSTEAFF	TGTGCCAGCAGCTTAAAAACAGGGGTCAGGAGCACTGAAGCTTTCTTT
-	-	TRBJ2-5	TRBV10-1	CASSVSGGETQYF	TGCGCCAGCAGTGTGTCGGGTGGGGAGACCCAGTACTTC